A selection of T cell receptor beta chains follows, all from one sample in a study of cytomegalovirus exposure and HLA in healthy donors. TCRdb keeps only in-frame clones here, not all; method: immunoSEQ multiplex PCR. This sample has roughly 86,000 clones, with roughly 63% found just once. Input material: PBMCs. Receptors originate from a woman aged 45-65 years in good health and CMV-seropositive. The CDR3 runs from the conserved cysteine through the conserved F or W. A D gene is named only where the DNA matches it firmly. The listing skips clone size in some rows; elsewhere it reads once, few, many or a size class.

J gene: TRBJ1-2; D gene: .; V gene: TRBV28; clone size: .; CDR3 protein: CASSFTPHGDNGYTF; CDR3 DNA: TGTGCCAGCAGTTTCACCCCTCACGGGGATAATGGCTACACCTTC
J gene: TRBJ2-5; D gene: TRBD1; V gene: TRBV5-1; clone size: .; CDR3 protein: CASSNDRVQETQYF; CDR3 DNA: TGCGCCAGCAGCAACGACAGGGTTCAAGAGACCCAGTACTTC
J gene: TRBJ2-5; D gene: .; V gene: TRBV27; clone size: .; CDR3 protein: CASSPRLEETQYF; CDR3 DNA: TGTGCCAGCAGCCCCCGACTAGAAGAGACCCAGTACTTC
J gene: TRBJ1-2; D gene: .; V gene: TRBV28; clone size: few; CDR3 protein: CASTLLGSNYGYTF; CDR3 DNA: TGTGCCAGCACCCTGCTAGGTAGTAACTATGGCTACACCTTC
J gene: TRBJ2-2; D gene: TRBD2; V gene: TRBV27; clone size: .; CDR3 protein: CASSRLTSGGFTGELFF; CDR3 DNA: TGTGCCAGCAGCCGACTTACTAGCGGGGGGTTCACCGGGGAGCTGTTTTTT
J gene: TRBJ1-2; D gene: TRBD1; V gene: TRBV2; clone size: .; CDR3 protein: CASSNDRGNYGYTF; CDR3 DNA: TGTGCCAGCAGTAACGACAGGGGGAACTATGGCTACACCTTC
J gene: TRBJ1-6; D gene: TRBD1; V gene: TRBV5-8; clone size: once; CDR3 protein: CASSSGQGDSPLHF; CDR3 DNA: TGTGCCAGCAGCTCGGGACAGGGGGATTCACCCCTCCACTTT
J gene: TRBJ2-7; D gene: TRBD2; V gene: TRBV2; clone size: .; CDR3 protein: CARGTSGYEQYF; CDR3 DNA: TGTGCCAGGGGGACTAGCGGTTACGAGCAGTACTTC
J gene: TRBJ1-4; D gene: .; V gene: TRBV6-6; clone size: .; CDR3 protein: CASSHGEGVEKLFF; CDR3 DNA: TGTGCCAGCAGTCACGGGGAGGGGGTTGAAAAACTGTTTTTT
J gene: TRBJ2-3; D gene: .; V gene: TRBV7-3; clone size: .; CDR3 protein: CASSLTGLSDTQYF; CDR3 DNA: TGTGCCAGCAGCTTAACTGGACTGTCAGATACGCAGTATTTT
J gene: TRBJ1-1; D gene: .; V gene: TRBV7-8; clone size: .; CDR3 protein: CASSLVPETEAFF; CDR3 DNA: TGTGCCAGCAGCTTAGTTCCAGAAACTGAAGCTTTCTTT
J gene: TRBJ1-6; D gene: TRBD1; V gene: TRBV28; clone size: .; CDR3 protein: CASSLSSGQGVEDNSPLHF; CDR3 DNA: TGTGCCAGCAGTTTATCCTCGGGACAGGGGGTTGAGGATAATTCACCCCTCCACTTT
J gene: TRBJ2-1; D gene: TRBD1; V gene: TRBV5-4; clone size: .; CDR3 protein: CASSSQGGYNEQFF; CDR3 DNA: TGTGCCAGCAGTTCACAGGGGGGCTACAATGAGCAGTTCTTC
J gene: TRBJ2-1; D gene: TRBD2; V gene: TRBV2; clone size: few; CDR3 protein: CASSESLAGGSWFF; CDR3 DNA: TGTGCCAGCAGTGAGTCGCTAGCGGGGGGGAGTTGGTTCTTC
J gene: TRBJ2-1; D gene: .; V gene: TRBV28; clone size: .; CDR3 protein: CASSIRQLSSYNEQFF; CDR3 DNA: TGTGCCAGCAGTATCAGACAGCTTAGCTCCTACAATGAGCAGTTCTTC
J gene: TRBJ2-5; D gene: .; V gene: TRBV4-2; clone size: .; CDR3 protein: CASSPGRTQETQYF; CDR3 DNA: TGTGCCAGCAGCCCCGGACGGACTCAAGAGACCCAGTACTTC
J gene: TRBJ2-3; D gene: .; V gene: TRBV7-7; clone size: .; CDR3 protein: CASSLDIGTDTQYF; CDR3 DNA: TGTGCCAGCAGCTTAGATATCGGCACAGATACGCAGTATTTT
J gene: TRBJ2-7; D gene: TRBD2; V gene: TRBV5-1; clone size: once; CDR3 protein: CASSSGGLAAAYEQYF; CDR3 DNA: TGCGCCAGCAGCTCGGGAGGGCTAGCGGCTGCCTACGAGCAGTACTTC
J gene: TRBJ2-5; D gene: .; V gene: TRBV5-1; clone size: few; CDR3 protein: CASSSGASTGTQYF; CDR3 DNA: TGCGCCAGCAGCTCCGGAGCCTCTACAGGGACCCAGTACTTC
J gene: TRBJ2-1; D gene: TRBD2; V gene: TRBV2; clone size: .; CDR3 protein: CASSEGTSGGDYNEQFF; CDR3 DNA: TGTGCCAGCAGTGAAGGGACTAGCGGGGGGGATTACAATGAGCAGTTCTTC
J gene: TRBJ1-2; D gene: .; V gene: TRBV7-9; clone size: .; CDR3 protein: CASTKDIPYGYTF; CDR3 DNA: TGTGCCAGCACCAAGGACATCCCCTATGGCTACACCTTC
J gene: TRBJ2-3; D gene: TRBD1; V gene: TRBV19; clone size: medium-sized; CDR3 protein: CASSIGTGGPDTQYF; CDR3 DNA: TGTGCCAGTAGTATTGGGACAGGGGGTCCCGATACGCAGTATTTT
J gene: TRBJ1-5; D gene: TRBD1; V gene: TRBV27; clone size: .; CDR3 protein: CASSFGTGYDQPQHF; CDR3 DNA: TGTGCCAGCAGTTTCGGGACAGGGTACGATCAGCCCCAGCATTTT
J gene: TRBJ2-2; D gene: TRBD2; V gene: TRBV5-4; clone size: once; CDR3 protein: CASSLAWGGELTGELFF; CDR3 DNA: TGTGCCAGCAGCTTGGCTTGGGGAGGGGAACTCACCGGGGAGCTGTTTTTT
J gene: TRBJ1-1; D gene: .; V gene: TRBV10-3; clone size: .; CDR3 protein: CAIRETGYSEAFF; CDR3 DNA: TGTGCCATCAGGGAGACAGGATATTCTGAAGCTTTCTTT
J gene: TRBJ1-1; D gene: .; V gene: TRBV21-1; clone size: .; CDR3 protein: CASSKTEGTGVFTEAFF; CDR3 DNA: TGTGCCAGCAGCAAAACCGAGGGGACAGGGGTGTTTACTGAAGCTTTCTTT
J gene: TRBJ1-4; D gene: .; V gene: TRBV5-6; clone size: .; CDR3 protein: CASSLRRATTNEKLFF; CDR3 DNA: TGTGCCAGCAGCTTGCGCAGGGCGACAACTAATGAAAAACTGTTTTTT
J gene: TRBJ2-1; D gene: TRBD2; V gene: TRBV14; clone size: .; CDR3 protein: CASSRGLAFEQFF; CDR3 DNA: TGTGCCAGCAGCCGGGGACTAGCGTTCGAGCAGTTCTTC
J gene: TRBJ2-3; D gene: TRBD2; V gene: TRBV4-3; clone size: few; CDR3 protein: CASSQDFASGGLTDTQYF; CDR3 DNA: TGCGCCAGCAGCCAAGATTTCGCTAGCGGGGGGCTCACAGATACGCAGTATTTT
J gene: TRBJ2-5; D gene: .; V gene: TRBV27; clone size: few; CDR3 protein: CASALGGEGETQYF; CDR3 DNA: TGTGCCAGCGCCCTGGGGGGAGAGGGTGAGACCCAGTACTTC
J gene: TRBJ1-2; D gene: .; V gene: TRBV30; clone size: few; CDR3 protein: CAWSPRSPNYGYTF; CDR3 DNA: TGTGCCTGGAGCCCCCGTTCTCCCAACTATGGCTACACCTTC
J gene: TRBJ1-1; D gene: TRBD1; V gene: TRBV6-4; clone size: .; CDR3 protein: CARGQRNTEAFF; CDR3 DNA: TGTGCCAGGGGACAGCGGAACACTGAAGCTTTCTTT
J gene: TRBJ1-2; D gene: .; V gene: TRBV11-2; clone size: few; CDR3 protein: CASSPAWGGGYGYTF; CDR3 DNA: TGTGCCAGCAGCCCGGCGTGGGGCGGGGGCTATGGCTACACCTTC
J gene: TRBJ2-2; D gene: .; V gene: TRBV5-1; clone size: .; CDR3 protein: CASSLNREDTGELFF; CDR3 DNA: TGCGCCAGCAGCTTGAACAGGGAAGACACCGGGGAGCTGTTTTTT
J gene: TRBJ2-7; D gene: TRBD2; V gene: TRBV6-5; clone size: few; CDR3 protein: CASSPRLASSYEQYF; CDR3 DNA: TGTGCCAGCAGTCCTCGACTAGCAAGCTCCTACGAGCAGTACTTC
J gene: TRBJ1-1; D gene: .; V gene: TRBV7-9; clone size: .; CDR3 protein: CASSPDLGQNTEAFF; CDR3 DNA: TGTGCCAGCAGCCCCGACCTCGGACAGAACACTGAAGCTTTCTTT
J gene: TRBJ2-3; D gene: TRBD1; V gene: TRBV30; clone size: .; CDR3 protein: CAWTNGQGDTDTQYF; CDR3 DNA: TGTGCCTGGACCAACGGACAGGGGGACACAGATACGCAGTATTTT
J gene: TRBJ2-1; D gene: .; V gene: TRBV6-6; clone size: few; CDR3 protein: CASSYGHPERDEQFF; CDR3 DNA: TGTGCCAGCAGTTACGGGCACCCTGAGAGGGATGAGCAGTTCTTC
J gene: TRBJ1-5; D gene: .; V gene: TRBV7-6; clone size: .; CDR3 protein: CASSLDPGQPQHF; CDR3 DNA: TGTGCCAGCAGCTTAGATCCAGGACAGCCCCAGCATTTT
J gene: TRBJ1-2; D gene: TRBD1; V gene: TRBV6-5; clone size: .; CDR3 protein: CASRATGTGDGYTF; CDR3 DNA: TGTGCCAGCAGGGCCACCGGGACAGGGGATGGCTACACCTTC
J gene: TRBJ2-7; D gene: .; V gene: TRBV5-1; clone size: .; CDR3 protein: CASRRLDLSSYEQYF; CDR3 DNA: TGCGCCAGCAGACGCCTAGACCTTAGCTCCTACGAGCAGTACTTC
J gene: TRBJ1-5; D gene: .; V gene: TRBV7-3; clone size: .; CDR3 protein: CASSSQWQGNQPQHF; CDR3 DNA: TGTGCCAGCAGCTCCCAGTGGCAGGGCAATCAGCCCCAGCATTTT
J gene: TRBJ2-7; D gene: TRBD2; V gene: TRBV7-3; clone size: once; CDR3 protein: CASSASGGANYEQYF; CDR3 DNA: TGTGCCAGCAGCGCTAGCGGGGGGGCAAACTACGAGCAGTACTTC
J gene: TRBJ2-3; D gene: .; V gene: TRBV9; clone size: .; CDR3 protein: CASSVATGSDTQYF; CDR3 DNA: TGTGCCAGCAGCGTAGCTACAGGGTCAGATACGCAGTATTTT
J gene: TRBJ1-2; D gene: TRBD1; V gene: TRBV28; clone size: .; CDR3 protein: CASRPTGGSGHGYTF; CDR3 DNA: TGTGCCAGCAGACCTACAGGGGGCTCGGGCCATGGCTACACCTTC
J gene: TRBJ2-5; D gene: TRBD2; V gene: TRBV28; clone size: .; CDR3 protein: CASSLAGGPGPQETQYF; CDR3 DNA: TGTGCCAGCAGTCTAGCGGGGGGCCCCGGGCCCCAAGAGACCCAGTACTTC
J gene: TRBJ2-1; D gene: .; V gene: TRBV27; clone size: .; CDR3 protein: CASRRDTGTALLQGNEQFF; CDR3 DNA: TGTGCCAGCAGAAGGGACACGGGTACAGCTCTCTTGCAAGGCAATGAGCAGTTCTTC
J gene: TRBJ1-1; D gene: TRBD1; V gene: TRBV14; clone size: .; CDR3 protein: CASSLRTGNTEAFF; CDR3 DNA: TGTGCCAGCAGCCTGCGGACAGGGAACACTGAAGCTTTCTTT